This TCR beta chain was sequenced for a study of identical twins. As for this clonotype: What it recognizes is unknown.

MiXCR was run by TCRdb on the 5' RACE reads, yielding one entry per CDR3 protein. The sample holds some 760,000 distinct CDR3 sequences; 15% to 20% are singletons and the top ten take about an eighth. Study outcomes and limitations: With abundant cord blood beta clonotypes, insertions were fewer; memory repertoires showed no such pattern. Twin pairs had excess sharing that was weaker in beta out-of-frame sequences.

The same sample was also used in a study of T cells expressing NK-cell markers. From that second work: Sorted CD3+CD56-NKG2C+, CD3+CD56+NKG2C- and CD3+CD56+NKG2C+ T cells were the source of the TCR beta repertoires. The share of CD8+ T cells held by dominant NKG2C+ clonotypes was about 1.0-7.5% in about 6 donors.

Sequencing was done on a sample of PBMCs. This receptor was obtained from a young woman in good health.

CDR3 protein: CASSGGPVSFGATQYF. CDR3 DNA: TGTGCCAGCAGCGGCGGGCCGGTCTCTTTCGGGGCTACCCAGTACTTC. The chain uses TRBV7-9 and TRBJ2-5; D may match TRBD1 or TRBD2 (5 bases each). The CDR3 sequence is 16 residues long. The germline CDR1 and CDR2 sequences are SEHNR and FQNEAQ (reference sequence). V was cut by 5 bases and J by 8 bases, with 24 bases left in between.